This TCR beta chain was profiled in a study of long-term antiretroviral therapy in people with HIV (dated by TCRdb to 2022 to 2024). Background on the whole study: The earliest samples were collected about a decade before the 2015 WHO recommendation for immediate ART, when ART was typically delayed until CD4 counts fell. A total of 192 cryopreserved PBMC samples were contributed to the cohort by 30 adults with confirmed HIV infection, with samples collected serially over a mean of roughly six years (range 1-12). No cross-contamination during QIAcube processing was shown when test extractions of a monoclonal T-cell line were performed alongside some 33 polyclonal samples. Of the roughly 32 participants with HIV, about a dozen were female. This retrospective serial study examined whether starting ART and sustained HIV suppression were associated with changes in the composition and diversity of the TRB repertoire in peripheral blood.

The immunoSEQ hsTCRB v3.0 assay was used at survey level resolution to sequence the TRB variable region. The target sequencing depth for TRB was about 40,000-50,000 T-cell genomes per sample. TRB libraries were pooled and sequenced on an Illumina MiSeq using a v3 150-cycle kit. Concerning the study's data processing: Repertoire analysis was run in R within a reproducible Nextflow workflow that covered QC, data transformation and analysis. LymphoSeq2, an R package for AIRR-Seq data exploration, was used to implement custom analyses. A handful of samples that yielded fewer than 5000 total TRB sequences were excluded, so that approximately 170 HIV repertoires were analyzed. Among the roughly 180 retained HIV repertoires, some 60 were collected before ART initiation and around 130 after ART initiation. Each repertoire was downsampled to 5000 TRB nucleotide sequences, and summary statistics were averaged across 100 downsampling iterations. Only TRB sequences with CDR3 regions of at least seven amino acids were retained for analysis. Two measures captured diversity: a Shannon entropy-derived clonality score and the Gini coefficient. In repertoire networks, the top 5000 CDR3 amino acid sequences were linked whenever an edit distance of one separated two sequences. For TRB CDR3 amino acid sequences, GLIPH2 was used to predict antigen specificity groups and MHC restriction. To flag known associations with CMV, EBV, HIV or tissue antigens, CDR3 amino acid sequences were compared against VDJdb and McPAS-TCR. Pre-ART, post-ART and control groups were compared with Wilcoxon signed-rank tests and Holm-Bonferroni correction. As stored in TCRdb, this immuneACCESS dataset retains in-frame rearrangements with V and J assigned. A fraction of the clones does not appear; measured against another copy, unresolved V genes explain less than half of the discrepancy, and the remainder lacks a known reason. V and J calls and clone size come straight from that table; D and trimming were deduced from the DNA. A total of some 40,000 clones appear in this sample, around 86% of them only once. 6.2% of the sample is held by the ten biggest clonotypes.

Concerning this clone: There is no known antigen for this receptor. Base qualities were left out, and no much larger clone turns up one base away.

Participants were included only if at least one PBMC sample before ART initiation and at least two post-ART samples were available. All participants with HIV were treated in the United States of America. Cryopreserved samples of about 1-10 million PBMC were thawed and washed before DNA extraction. At the time of the earliest PBMC sample, participants with HIV were aged between about 20 and 60 years. PBMC samples from each participant spanned 1-4 timepoints before ART initiation and 2-8 timepoints after ART initiation, with a median of 7 samples. Serial HIV viral load, CD4+ T-cell count, ART history and demographic data were obtained for every participant. Genomic DNA was extracted from unsorted PBMC with a Qiagen kit on a QIAcube, processed in batches of 12 samples. Overall study outcomes, separate from this receptor: Expanded TRB clones identified before ART initiation dominated the repertoire at all time points, although this dominance fluctuated and declined in many PLHIV after ART. No data were available on ART adherence, viral resistance or therapy changes, limiting inferences about post-ART repertoire changes. Because pre-ART samples had limited cell numbers, unsorted PBMC were profiled rather than sorted CD4+ and CD8+ T cells. HIV repertoires had narrower CDR3 length ranges than controls, and the network structure suggested an antigen-experienced repertoire that shifted only slightly toward naive after ART. The samples were dated from about 2003 to 2018, and the ART regimens that were used may be less effective than current ART regimens. Since PBMC availability was limited, sequencing covered only the TCR beta chain, with no alpha chain pairing. Starting ART was linked to a significant rise in TRB diversity, yet even with long-term ART the diversity remained significantly lower than in transplant donor controls.

The germline V gene supplies CDR1 SGDLS and CDR2 YYNGEE. The junction shows trimming of 3 bases on V and 0 bases on J, plus 7 bases between the germline ends. Including the terminal cysteine and phenylalanine, the CDR3 comprises 14 residues. CDR3 DNA is the only sequence kept; it has 42 bases, read in frame from the first base. The sequence is built from TRBV9 and TRBJ1-5, with no reliable assignment of the D segment. This TCR was sampled from a man younger than 30 with HIV. The sample was unsorted PBMCs, taken 1 year after starting antiretroviral therapy. The CDR3: CASSAKGSNQPQHF. The DNA is as follows: TGTGCCAGCAGCGCGAAGGGTAGCAATCAGCCCCAGCATTTT. With the rest looked up from the reference TRBV9 and TRBJ1-5 genes rather than sequenced, the full variable domain is DSGVTQTPKHLITATGQRVTLRCSPRSGDLSVYWYQQSLDQGLQFLIQYYNGEERAKGNILERFSAQQFPDLHSELNLSSLELGDSALYFCASSAKGSNQPQHFGDGTRLSIL.